The sequence of this T cell receptor (beta chain) was determined in a study of shared clonotypes between healthy human individuals. Study details: Those who served as donors were a couple of women and a few men between the ages of 18 and 49.

The naive CD8 population came from CD45RO-negative cells selected for CCR7, without terminally differentiated effector memory CD45RA+ cells. Original handling: Filtering differed for immunoSEQ, which gave only junction sequences without quality scores. Clones were read by immunoSEQ multiplex PCR, and TCRdb kept only the in-frame ones, dropping some. Clone size and V and J calls were adopted from that table, with D and trimming inferred from the DNA. The sample shows 2 million to 2.5 million clones, 85% to 95% of them seen only once. The CDR3 spans 13 residues. With 1 base removed from V and 7 bases from J, the gap between germline ends came to 10 bases. Germline V gene data show CDR1 as MDHEN and CDR2 as SYDVKM.

V gene TRBV28 combines with J gene TRBJ1-1; D unresolved. This TCR came from a man aged 18 to 30 in good health. Some clones in this sample may be carry-over from other donors' samples. What was sequenced was naive CD8+ T cells from PBMCs. The CDR3 DNA follows: TGTGCCAGCAGTTTATCCGAACCTGGTGAAGCTTTCTTT. Residues: CASSLSEPGEAFF.